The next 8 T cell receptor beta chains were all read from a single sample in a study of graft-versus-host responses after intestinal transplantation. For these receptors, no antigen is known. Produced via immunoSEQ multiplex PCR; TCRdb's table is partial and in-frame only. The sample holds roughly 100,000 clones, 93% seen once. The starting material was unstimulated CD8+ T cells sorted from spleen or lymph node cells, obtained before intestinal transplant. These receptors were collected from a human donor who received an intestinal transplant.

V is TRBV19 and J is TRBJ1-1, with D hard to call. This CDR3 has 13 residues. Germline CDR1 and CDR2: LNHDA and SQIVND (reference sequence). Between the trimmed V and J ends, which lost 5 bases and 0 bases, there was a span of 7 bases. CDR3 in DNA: TGTGCCAGTAGTGCCTCCCTGAACACTGAAGCTTTCTTT. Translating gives CASSASLNTEAFF.

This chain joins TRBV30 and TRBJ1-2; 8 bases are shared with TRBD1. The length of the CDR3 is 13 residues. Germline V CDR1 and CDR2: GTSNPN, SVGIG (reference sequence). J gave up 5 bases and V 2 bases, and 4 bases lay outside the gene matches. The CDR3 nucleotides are TGTGCCTGGAGTCAGGGGGCAGGATATGGCTACACCTTC. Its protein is CAWSQGAGYGYTF.

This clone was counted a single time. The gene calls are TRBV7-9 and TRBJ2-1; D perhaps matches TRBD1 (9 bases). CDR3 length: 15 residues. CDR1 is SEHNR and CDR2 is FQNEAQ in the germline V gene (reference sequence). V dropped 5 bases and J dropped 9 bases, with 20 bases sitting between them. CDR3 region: CASSPGGGTGSEQFF. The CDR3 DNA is TGTGCCAGCAGCCCCGGGGGGGGGACAGGGAGTGAGCAGTTCTTC.

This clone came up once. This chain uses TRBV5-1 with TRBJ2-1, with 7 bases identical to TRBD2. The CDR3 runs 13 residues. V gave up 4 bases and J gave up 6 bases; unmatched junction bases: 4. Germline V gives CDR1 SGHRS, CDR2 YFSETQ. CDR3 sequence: CASSGGVGNEQFF. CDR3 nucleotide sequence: TGCGCCAGCAGCGGGGGGGTCGGCAATGAGCAGTTCTTC.

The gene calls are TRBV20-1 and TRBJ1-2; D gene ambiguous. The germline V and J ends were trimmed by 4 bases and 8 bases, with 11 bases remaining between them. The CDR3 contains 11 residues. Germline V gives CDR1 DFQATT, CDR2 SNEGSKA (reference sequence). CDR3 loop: CSAKPQWGYTF. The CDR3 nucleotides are TGCAGTGCTAAGCCCCAGTGGGGCTACACCTTC.

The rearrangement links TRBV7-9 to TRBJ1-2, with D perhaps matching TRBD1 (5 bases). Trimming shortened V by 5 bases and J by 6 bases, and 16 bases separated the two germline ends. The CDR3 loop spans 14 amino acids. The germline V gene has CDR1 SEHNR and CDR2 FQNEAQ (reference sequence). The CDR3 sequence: CASSLGPGDNGYTF. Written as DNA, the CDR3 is TGTGCCAGCAGCCTCGGGCCGGGGGATAATGGCTACACCTTC. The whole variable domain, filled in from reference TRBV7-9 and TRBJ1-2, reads DTGVSQNPRHKITKRGQNVTFRCDPISEHNRLYWYRQTLGQGPEFLTYFQNEAQLEKSRLLSDRFSAERPKGSFSTLEIQRTEQGDSAMYLCASSLGPGDNGYTFGSGTRLTVV.

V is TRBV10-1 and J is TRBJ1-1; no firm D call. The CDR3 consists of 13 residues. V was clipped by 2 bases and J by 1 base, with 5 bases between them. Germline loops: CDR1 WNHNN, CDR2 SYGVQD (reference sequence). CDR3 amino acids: CASSEMGNTEAFF. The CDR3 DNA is TGCGCCAGCAGTGAGATGGGGAACACTGAAGCTTTCTTT.

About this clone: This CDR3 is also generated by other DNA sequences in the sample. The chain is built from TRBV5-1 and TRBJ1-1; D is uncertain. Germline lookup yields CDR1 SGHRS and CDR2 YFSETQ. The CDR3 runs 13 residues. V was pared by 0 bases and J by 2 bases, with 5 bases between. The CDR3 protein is CASSLAGNTEAFF. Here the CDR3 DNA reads TGCGCCAGCAGCTTGGCCGGAAACACTGAAGCTTTCTTT.